Below, 27 T cell receptor beta chains from the same sample are listed, as sequenced in a study of shared clonotypes between healthy human individuals (TCRdb year 2020). CD8 naive samples were obtained by positive selection for CCR7 among CD45RO-negative cells, yielding a CD45RA+CCR7+ population from which TemRA cells were excluded. Libraries were built with the immunoSEQ multiplex PCR assay. This immuneACCESS table, as held by TCRdb, lists in-frame sequences with V and J called but not all clones. Of the missing ones, under half trace to an unresolved V gene in checked studies; the others have no known cause. The sample records over 2 million clones, approximately 94% of which are singletons. About 1.1% of the sample is held by the ten biggest clonotypes. Input material: naive CD8+ T cells sorted from blood. Reading the label with the study, this specimen's cell subset or site is: CD45RA+CCR7+. These TCRs come from a man in his late teens or twenties in good health.

V and J are TRBV9 and TRBJ1-1; perhaps TRBD1 as D (5 bases). The V and J ends lost 0 bases and 4 bases respectively, with 13 bases between them. The CDR3 extends over 15 amino acids. In germline, CDR1 is SGDLS, CDR2 YYNGEE. The DNA of the CDR3 is TGTGCCAGCAGCGTAGCTCCGGGGACGGCCACTGAAGCTTTCTTT. Translated: CASSVAPGTATEAFF.

This chain links TRBV6-6 with TRBJ2-2; 8 bases align to TRBD2. Germline CDR1 is MNHNY and CDR2 is SVGAGI (reference sequence). The CDR3 spans 15 residues. V trimming: 6 bases; J trimming: 1 base; junction bases outside the gene matches: 4. The CDR3 protein is CASRTLAENTGELFF. The CDR3 coding sequence is TGTGCCAGCAGAACACTAGCGGAGAACACCGGGGAGCTGTTTTTT.

The J gene is TRBJ2-3, the V gene TRBV7-9, with 9 bases aligning to TRBD1. V lost 5 bases, J lost 2 bases, and 8 bases stayed unmatched. The CDR3 contains 16 residues. Germline loops: CDR1 SEHNR, CDR2 FQNEAQ (reference sequence). For the CDR3, the DNA is TGTGCCAGCAGCGCCCGACAGGGGGTGGACACAGATACGCAGTATTTT. Its translation: CASSARQGVDTDTQYF.

Remarks on this clone: At the DNA level, this CDR3 is encoded by other sequences in the same sample as well. The chain links TRBV11-2 to TRBJ2-7; no clear D gene. The germline CDR1 and CDR2 sequences are SGHAT and FQNNGV. The CDR3 is 13 amino acids. Trimming removed 2 bases at V and 2 bases at J, with 7 bases between. The CDR3 is CASSLTGAYEQYF. CDR3 bases: TGTGCCAGCAGCTTAACCGGAGCCTACGAGCAGTACTTC.

This clone has a single count. The rearrangement uses TRBV7-8 and TRBJ2-3; D possibly corresponds to TRBD2 (6 bases). With 3 bases removed from V and 0 bases from J, the gap between germline ends came to 10 bases. This CDR3 has 15 residues. The germline CDR1 and CDR2 sequences are SGHVS and FQNEAQ. This CDR3 reads CASSFGLTSTDTQYF. The CDR3 DNA reads as TGTGCCAGCAGCTTCGGACTAACTAGCACAGATACGCAGTATTTT.

This rearrangement joins TRBV4-1 to TRBJ1-4, with D perhaps TRBD1 (6 bases). CDR1 MGHRA and CDR2 YSYEKL come from the germline V gene. This CDR3 spans 18 amino acids. The V end was cut by 1 base, the J end by 0 bases, with 15 bases between. The chain's CDR3 is CASSQVKWTVATNEKLFF. The CDR3 DNA sequence: TGCGCCAGCAGCCAAGTCAAATGGACAGTCGCAACTAATGAAAAACTGTTTTTT.

V is TRBV5-1 and J is TRBJ1-5; D is undetermined. The germline CDR1 and CDR2 sequences are SGHRS and YFSETQ. V was cut by 1 base and J by 0 bases, with 8 bases left in between. There are 15 residues in the CDR3. The CDR3 is CASSLQTYSNQPQHF. CDR3 in DNA: TGCGCCAGCAGCTTGCAAACTTATAGCAATCAGCCCCAGCATTTT.

This chain connects TRBV7-9 to TRBJ2-3, with TRBD1 matching 7 bases. The germline CDR1 and CDR2 sequences are SEHNR and FQNEAQ (reference sequence). The CDR3 consists of 15 residues. The junction had 6 bases not matched to a gene; V was cut back by 5 bases and J by 1 base. The CDR3 DNA reads TGTGCCAGCAGCCTAGGGGGCGCGGGCACAGATACGCAGTATTTT. As protein: CASSLGGAGTDTQYF. Filled out from reference TRBV7-9 and TRBJ2-3, the complete variable domain reads DTGVSQNPRHKITKRGQNVTFRCDPISEHNRLYWYRQTLGQGPEFLTYFQNEAQLEKSRLLSDRFSAERPKGSFSTLEIQRTEQGDSAMYLCASSLGGAGTDTQYFGPGTRLTVL.

The rearrangement joins TRBV5-1 to TRBJ2-5, with 7 bases fitting TRBD2. CDR1 SGHRS and CDR2 YFSETQ come from the germline V gene. CDR3 length: 15 amino acids. Trimming at V came to 5 bases and at J to 4 bases, leaving 11 bases not matched to a gene. The CDR3 region is CASRRSGILGETQYF. CDR3 DNA: TGCGCCAGCAGGAGGAGCGGGATACTAGGAGAGACCCAGTACTTC.

Points on this clone: The junction differs from germline at one of its ends, possibly a read error. The chain couples TRBV7-7 to TRBJ2-5; 7 bases line up with TRBD2. The CDR3 has 15 residues. The germline V gene has CDR1 SSHAT and CDR2 FNYEAQ (reference sequence). CDR3 coding DNA: TGTGCTAGCAGCTCAGGACTAGATTGGGAAGAGACCCAGTACTTC. Translating it yields CASSSGLDWEETQYF.

Regarding this clone: Within the sample, other DNA sequences also encode this same CDR3. This chain joins TRBV7-9 and TRBJ1-1, with D perhaps TRBD1 (5 bases). Germline V gene lookup returns CDR1 SEHNR and CDR2 FQNEAQ (reference sequence). The CDR3 has 14 amino acids. The V end lost 3 bases, the J end lost 1 base, and 9 bases lay between the germline ends. The CDR3 sequence: CASSLEGRNTEAFF. CDR3 DNA: TGTGCCAGCAGCTTGGAGGGGCGGAACACTGAAGCTTTCTTT.

Regarding this clone: Distinct nucleotide sequences in the sample also encode this CDR3. The chain combines TRBV28 with TRBJ2-1; D not resolved. Trimming shortened V by 2 bases and J by 7 bases, and 6 bases separated the two germline ends. The CDR3 totals 12 residues. The germline CDR1 and CDR2 sequences are MDHEN and SYDVKM. The CDR3 DNA sequence: TGTGCCAGCAGTTTACCCTTAAATGAGCAGTTCTTC. This encodes CASSLPLNEQFF.

V usage is TRBV7-9 and J usage is TRBJ2-3; 10 bases fit TRBD1. The CDR3 spans 15 residues. Losses at the gene ends were 5 bases for V and 6 bases for J; bases not matched to a gene: 8. Germline V gene lookup returns CDR1 SEHNR and CDR2 FQNEAQ (reference sequence). The CDR3, as DNA: TGTGCCAGCAGCGAGACGACAGGGGGCGTGGATACGCAGTATTTT. As protein: CASSETTGGVDTQYF.

The V and J genes are TRBV5-4 and TRBJ1-4; 9 bases are shared with TRBD1. This CDR3 has 15 amino acids. Germline-derived CDR1 and CDR2 are SGHNT and YYREEE (reference sequence). V lost 4 bases and J lost 7; bases outside the gene matches: 8. The CDR3 reads CASSPGTGFGEKLFF. The CDR3 DNA sequence: TGTGCCAGCAGCCCCGGGACAGGGTTTGGTGAAAAACTGTTTTTT.

V gene TRBV4-3 combines with J gene TRBJ2-1; D might be TRBD1 (6 bases). The V gene's germline CDR1 is LGHNA and CDR2 YSLEER. V gave up 0 bases and J gave up 2 bases, with 23 bases separating them. This CDR3 is 20 amino acids long. The CDR3 spells CASSQDRQRRGGSAYNEQFF. The CDR3 bases are TGCGCCAGCAGCCAAGATCGTCAGCGGAGAGGGGGATCTGCCTACAATGAGCAGTTCTTC.

The J gene is TRBJ1-1, the V gene TRBV13; D is unclear. The V end was cut by 2 bases, the J end by 6 bases, with 10 bases between. Germline V gives CDR1 PRHDT, CDR2 FYEKMQ (reference sequence). This CDR3 is 13 amino acids long. The CDR3 protein is CASSLSDRAEAFF. The CDR3 DNA reads as TGTGCCAGCAGCTTAAGTGACCGTGCTGAAGCTTTCTTT.

The chain links TRBV2 to TRBJ1-2; perhaps TRBD1 as D (5 bases). The V gene lost 6 bases and the J gene lost 4 bases, with 12 bases spanning the gap. Germline CDR1 and CDR2: SNHLY and FYNNEI. CDR3 size: 13 residues. CDR3 nucleotides: TGTGCCAGCAGCGGGGACGGAACCTATGGCTACACCTTC. It yields the protein CASSGDGTYGYTF.

The chain employs TRBV28 and TRBJ1-4; D call uncertain. Germline-derived CDR1 and CDR2 are MDHEN and SYDVKM. Trimming pared 6 bases from V and 4 bases from J, leaving 9 bases between. CDR3 length equals 13 residues. CDR3 DNA: TGTGCCAGCAGCTTAGGCCTTAATGAAAAACTGTTTTTT. Translating gives CASSLGLNEKLFF. Full variable domain (rest looked up from reference TRBV28 and TRBJ1-4): DVKVTQSSRYLVKRTGEKVFLECVQDMDHENMFWYRQDPGLGLRLIYFSYDVKMKEKGDIPEGYSVSREKKERFSLILESASTNQTSMYLCASSLGLNEKLFFGSGTQLSVL.

V and J are TRBV6-1 and TRBJ2-5; the D is unclear. CDR3 size: 13 residues. Germline V gives CDR1 MNHNS, CDR2 SASEGT. V was pared by 8 bases and J by 0 bases, with 10 bases between. The DNA for the CDR3 is TGTGCCAGCGACGGTTGGTACCAAGAGACCCAGTACTTC. Its protein is CASDGWYQETQYF.

The chain recombines TRBV6-5 with TRBJ2-7; 7 positions agree with TRBD1. Germline trimming cut 5 bases from V and 3 bases from J; bases unmatched to any gene: 7. CDR1 is MNHEY and CDR2 is SVGAGI in the germline V gene. This CDR3 comprises 14 residues. The CDR3 bases are TGTGCCAGCAGTGAGGGGGCAGAATTCTACGAGCAGTACTTC. Encoded protein: CASSEGAEFYEQYF.

The chain recombines TRBV5-1 with TRBJ1-1; 7 nucleotides align to TRBD1. The germline V gene encodes CDR1 SGHRS and CDR2 YFSETQ. V lost 7 bases and J lost 2; bases outside the gene matches: 8. The CDR3 consists of 14 residues. CDR3 amino acids: CASSSQGENTEAFF. The DNA of the CDR3 is TGCGCCAGCTCCTCTCAGGGGGAAAACACTGAAGCTTTCTTT.

This chain uses TRBV19 with TRBJ2-2; unclear D gene. CDR1 and CDR2 (germline): LNHDA, SQIVND (reference sequence). Trimming removed 1 base at V and 6 bases at J, with 15 bases between. The CDR3 is 16 amino acids. In DNA, the CDR3 is TGTGCCAGTAGTATAGCCCCCGGTTGGTCGTCCGGGGAGCTGTTTTTT. It yields the protein CASSIAPGWSSGELFF.

This sequence joins TRBV5-6 and TRBJ1-5; possibly TRBD1 for D (5 bases). The germline V gene encodes CDR1 SGHDT and CDR2 YYEEEE. The V end was cut by 1 base, the J end by 5 bases, with 13 bases between. The length of the CDR3 is 15 residues. CDR3 nucleotides: TGTGCCAGCAGCTTGCATTCCGCGGGGGATCAGCCCCAGCATTTT. Amino acid sequence: CASSLHSAGDQPQHF. Drawing the rest from reference TRBV5-6 and TRBJ1-5, the complete variable domain is DAGVTQSPTHLIKTRGQQVTLRCSPKSGHDTVSWYQQALGQGPQFIFQYYEEEERQRGNFPDRFSGHQFPNYSSELNVNALLLGDSALYLCASSLHSAGDQPQHFGDGTRLSIL.

The chain is built from TRBV9 and TRBJ2-7, with D perhaps matching TRBD1 or TRBD2 (6 bases each). Germline V lookup: CDR1 SGDLS, CDR2 YYNGEE. This CDR3 has 14 residues. Trimming removed 4 bases at V and 5 bases at J, with 16 bases between. The CDR3 is CASSLNVGGDEQYF. The CDR3, as DNA: TGTGCCAGCAGCCTTAACGTGGGGGGCGACGAGCAGTACTTC.

V usage is TRBV7-2 and J usage is TRBJ1-2; 10 bases agree with TRBD1. The germline gives CDR1 SGHTA, CDR2 FQGNSA. V shed 1 base, J shed 6 bases, and the junction held 8 bases outside the gene matches. The CDR3 is 16 residues long. CDR3 nucleotide sequence: TGTGCCAGCAGCTTAGACTCGGGGGACAGGGGAAATGGCTACACCTTC. It yields the protein CASSLDSGDRGNGYTF.

In the case of this clone: The identical CDR3 is also encoded by other nucleotide sequences in the sample. This chain connects TRBV7-9 to TRBJ2-7; TRBD2 agrees at 10 bases. Per germline, CDR1 SEHNR and CDR2 FQNEAQ (reference sequence). The CDR3 is 14 residues long. Unmatched junction bases numbered 5, after V lost 5 bases and J lost 4 bases. The CDR3 sequence is CASSPSGSSYEQYF. The CDR3 bases are TGTGCCAGCAGCCCTAGCGGGAGTTCTTACGAGCAGTACTTC.

CDR3 loop: CASSQGSGYSYEQYF. CDR3 DNA sequence: TGCGCCAGCAGCCAAGGTAGCGGATACTCCTACGAGCAGTACTTC. The V gene is TRBV4-3, the J gene TRBJ2-7; maybe TRBD2 (6 bases). Germline V gene data show CDR1 as LGHNA and CDR2 as YSLEER. V was trimmed by 1 base and J by 0 bases, leaving 10 bases between them. The CDR3 sequence is 15 residues long.